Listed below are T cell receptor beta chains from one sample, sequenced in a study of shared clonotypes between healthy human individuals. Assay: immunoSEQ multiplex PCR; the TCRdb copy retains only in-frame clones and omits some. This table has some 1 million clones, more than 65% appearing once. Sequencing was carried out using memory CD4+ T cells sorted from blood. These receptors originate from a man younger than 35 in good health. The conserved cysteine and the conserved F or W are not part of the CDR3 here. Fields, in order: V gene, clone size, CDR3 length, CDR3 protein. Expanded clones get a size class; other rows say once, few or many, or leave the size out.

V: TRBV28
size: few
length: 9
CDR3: ASIGNYGYT

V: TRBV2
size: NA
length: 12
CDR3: ASSENRVTDTQY

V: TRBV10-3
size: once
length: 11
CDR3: AISVGGHGEAF

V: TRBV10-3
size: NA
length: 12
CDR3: AISGGTANSPLH

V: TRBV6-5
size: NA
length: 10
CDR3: ASSRQDEKLF

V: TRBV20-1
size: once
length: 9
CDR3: SAKRGTEAF

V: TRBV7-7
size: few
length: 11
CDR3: ASSLERHNEQF

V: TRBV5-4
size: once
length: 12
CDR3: ASSSQSRPGQRV

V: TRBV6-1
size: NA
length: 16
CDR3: ASSADPRGTANTGELF

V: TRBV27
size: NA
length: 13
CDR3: ASSRTSGGLYEQF

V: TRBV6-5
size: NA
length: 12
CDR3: ASSSGSKGEKLF

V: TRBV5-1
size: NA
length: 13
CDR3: ASSLKTGERTEAF

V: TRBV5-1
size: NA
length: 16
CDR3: ASSSPTSGRSPVNEQF

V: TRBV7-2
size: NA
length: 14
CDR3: ASSPLTGLAGGAQY

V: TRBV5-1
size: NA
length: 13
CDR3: ASSLDPGMNTEAF

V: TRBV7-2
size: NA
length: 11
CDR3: ASSRREDTEAF

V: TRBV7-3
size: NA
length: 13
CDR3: ASSLDVGGRDEQF

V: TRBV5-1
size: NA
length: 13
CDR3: ASSLGNRGRTEAF

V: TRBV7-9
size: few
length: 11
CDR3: ASTPRGGDTQY

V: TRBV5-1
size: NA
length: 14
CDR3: ASSLEGGANPYGYT

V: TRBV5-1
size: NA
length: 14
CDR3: ASSLAGLHSYNEQF

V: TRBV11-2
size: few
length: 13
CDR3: ASSLVGGLRYEQY

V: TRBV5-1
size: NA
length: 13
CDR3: ASSPGLAVSYEQY

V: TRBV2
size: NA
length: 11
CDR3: ASRKEGGYGYT

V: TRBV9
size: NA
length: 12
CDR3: ASSEQGRYNEQF

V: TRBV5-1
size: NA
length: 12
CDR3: ASREVRNTDTQY

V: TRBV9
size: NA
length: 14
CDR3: ASSVGGLAGRDTQY

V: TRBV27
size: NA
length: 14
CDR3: ASRRLGTVTNYGYT

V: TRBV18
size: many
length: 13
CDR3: ASSPPAGGYNEQF

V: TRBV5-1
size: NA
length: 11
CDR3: ASSLDLSYEQY

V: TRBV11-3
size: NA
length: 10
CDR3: ASSRAADTQY

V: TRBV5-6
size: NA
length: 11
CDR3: ASSFRGGETQY

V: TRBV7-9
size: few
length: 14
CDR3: ASTSRLGTSTDTQY

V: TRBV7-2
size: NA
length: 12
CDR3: ASSLAGFTDTQY

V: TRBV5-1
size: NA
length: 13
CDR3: ASSLARGAQETQY

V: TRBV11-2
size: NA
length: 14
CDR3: ASSLDWAGGQETQY

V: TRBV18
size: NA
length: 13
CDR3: ASSLTGDYNSPLH

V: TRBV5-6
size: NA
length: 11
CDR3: ASSQMDRVEAF

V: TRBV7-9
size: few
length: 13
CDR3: ASSLGLVLNTEAF

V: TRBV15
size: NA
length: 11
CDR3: ATSRDRVETQY

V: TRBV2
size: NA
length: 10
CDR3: ASRQGHEKLF

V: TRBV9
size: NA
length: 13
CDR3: ASSNDGTTKETQY

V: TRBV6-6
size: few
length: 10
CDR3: ASSSTGEKAF

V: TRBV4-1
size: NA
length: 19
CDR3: ASSQPGLAGGQTKSYNEQF

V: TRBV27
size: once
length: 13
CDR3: ASSLSGQVGTEAF

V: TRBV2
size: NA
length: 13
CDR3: ASSSTGAPTGELF

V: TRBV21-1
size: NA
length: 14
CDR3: ASSILGPGPKNIQY

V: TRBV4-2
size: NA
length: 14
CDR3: ASSQEMVRIQDGYT

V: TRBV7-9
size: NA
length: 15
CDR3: ASSPGVTSASTDTQY